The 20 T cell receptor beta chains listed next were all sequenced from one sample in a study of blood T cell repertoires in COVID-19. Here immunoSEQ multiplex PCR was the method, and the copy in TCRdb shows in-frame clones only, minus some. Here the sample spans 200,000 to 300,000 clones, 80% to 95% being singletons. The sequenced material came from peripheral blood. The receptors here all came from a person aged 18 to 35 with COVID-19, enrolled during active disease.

CDR3: CASSLGRSPLHF. The CDR3 DNA sequence: TGTGCCAGCAGCTTAGGGCGTTCACCCCTCCACTTT. The rearrangement links TRBV13 to TRBJ1-6; the D is unclear. Germline V lookup: CDR1 PRHDT, CDR2 FYEKMQ (reference sequence). CDR3 size: 12 residues. V was pared by 0 bases and J by 9 bases, with 3 bases between.

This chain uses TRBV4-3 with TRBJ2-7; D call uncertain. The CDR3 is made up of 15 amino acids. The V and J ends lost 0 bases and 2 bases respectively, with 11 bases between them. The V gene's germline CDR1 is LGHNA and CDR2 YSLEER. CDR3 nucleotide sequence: TGCGCCAGCAGCCAAGATCCCATCTATGCCTACGAGCAGTACTTC. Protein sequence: CASSQDPIYAYEQYF.

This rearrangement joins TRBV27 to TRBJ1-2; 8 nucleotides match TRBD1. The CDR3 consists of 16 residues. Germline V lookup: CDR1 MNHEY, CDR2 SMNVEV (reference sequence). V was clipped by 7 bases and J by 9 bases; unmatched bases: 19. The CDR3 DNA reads TGTGCCAGCACCCGAGGAGGGGCAGGGGGCGCGGGAAGCTACACCTTC. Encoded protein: CASTRGGAGGAGSYTF.

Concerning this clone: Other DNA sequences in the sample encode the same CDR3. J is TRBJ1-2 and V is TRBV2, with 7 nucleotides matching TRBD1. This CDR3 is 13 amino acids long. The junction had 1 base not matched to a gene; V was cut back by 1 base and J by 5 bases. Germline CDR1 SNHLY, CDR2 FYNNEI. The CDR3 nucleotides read TGTGCCAGCAGTGAAGAACAGGGGTATGGCTACACCTTC. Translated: CASSEEQGYGYTF. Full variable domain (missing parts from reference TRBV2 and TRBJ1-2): EPEVTQTPSHQVTQMGQEVILRCVPISNHLYFYWYRQILGQKVEFLVSFYNNEISEKSEIFDDQFSVERPDGSNFTLKIRSTKLEDSAMYFCASSEEQGYGYTFGSGTRLTVV.

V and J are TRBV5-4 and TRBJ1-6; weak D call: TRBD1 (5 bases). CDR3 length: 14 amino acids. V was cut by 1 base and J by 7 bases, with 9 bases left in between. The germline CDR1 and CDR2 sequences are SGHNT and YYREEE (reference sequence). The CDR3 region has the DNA TGTGCCAGCAGCTTGAAGGGGCCAAATTCACCCCTCCACTTT. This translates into CASSLKGPNSPLHF.

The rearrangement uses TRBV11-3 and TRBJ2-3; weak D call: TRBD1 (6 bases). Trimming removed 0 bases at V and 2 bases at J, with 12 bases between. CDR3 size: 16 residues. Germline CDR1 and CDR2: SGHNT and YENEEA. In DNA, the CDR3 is TGTGCCAGCAGCTTAGATCGTACAGGGACCACAGATACGCAGTATTTT. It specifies CASSLDRTGTTDTQYF. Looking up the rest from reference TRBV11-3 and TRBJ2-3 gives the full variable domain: EAGVVQSPRYKIIEKKQPVAFWCNPISGHNTLYWYLQNLGQGPELLIRYENEEAVDDSQLPKDRFSAERLKGVDSTLKIQPAELGDSAVYLCASSLDRTGTTDTQYFGPGTRLTVL.

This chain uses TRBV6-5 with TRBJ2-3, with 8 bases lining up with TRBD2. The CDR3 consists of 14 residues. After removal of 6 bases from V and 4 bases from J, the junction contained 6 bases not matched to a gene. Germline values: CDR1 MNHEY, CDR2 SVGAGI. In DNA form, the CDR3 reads TGTGCCAGCAGAGGGACTAGTCGGGCAGATACGCAGTATTTT. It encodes CASRGTSRADTQYF.

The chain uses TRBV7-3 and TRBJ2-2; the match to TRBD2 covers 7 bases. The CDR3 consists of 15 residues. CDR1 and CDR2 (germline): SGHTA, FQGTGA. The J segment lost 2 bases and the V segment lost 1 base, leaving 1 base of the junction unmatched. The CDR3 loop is CASSLRGGNTGELFF. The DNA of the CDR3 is TGTGCCAGCAGCTTAAGGGGGGGAAACACCGGGGAGCTGTTTTTT.

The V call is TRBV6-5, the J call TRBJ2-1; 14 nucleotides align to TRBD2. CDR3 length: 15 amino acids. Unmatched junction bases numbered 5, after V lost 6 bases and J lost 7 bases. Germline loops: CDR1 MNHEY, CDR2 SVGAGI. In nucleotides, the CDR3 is TGTGCCAGCAGGCCGGGACTAGCGGGAGCTAATGAGCAGTTCTTC. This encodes CASRPGLAGANEQFF.

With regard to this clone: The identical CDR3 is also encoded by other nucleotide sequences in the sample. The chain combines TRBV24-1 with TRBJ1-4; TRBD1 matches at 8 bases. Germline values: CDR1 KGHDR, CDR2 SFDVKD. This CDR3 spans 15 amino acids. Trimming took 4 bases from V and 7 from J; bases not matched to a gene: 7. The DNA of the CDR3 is TGTGCCACCAGTGACCCCGGACAGGGAGGTGAAAAACTGTTTTTT. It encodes CATSDPGQGGEKLFF.

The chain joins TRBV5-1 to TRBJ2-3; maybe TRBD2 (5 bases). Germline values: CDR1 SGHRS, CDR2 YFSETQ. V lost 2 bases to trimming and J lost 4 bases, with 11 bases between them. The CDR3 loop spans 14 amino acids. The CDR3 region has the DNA TGCGCCAGCAGCTTCGGGGATGGGTCAGATACGCAGTATTTT. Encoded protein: CASSFGDGSDTQYF.

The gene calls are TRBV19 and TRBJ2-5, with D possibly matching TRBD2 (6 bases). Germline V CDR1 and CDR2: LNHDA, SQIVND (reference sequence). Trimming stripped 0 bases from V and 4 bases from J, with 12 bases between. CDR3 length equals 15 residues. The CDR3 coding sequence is TGTGCCAGTAGTATAGACGGGAGATTGACAGAGACCCAGTACTTC. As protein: CASSIDGRLTETQYF. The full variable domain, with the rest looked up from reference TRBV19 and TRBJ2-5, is DGGITQSPKYLFRKEGQNVTLSCEQNLNHDAMYWYRQDPGQGLRLIYYSQIVNDFQKGDIAEGYSVSREKKESFPLTVTSAQKNPTAFYLCASSIDGRLTETQYFGPGTRLLVL.

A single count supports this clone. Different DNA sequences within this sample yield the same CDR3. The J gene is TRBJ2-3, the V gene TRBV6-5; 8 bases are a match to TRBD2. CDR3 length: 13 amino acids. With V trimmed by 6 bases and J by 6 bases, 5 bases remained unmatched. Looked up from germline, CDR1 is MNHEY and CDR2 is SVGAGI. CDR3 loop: CASRREGGDTQYF. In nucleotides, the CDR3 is TGTGCCAGCAGACGGGAGGGCGGGGATACGCAGTATTTT.

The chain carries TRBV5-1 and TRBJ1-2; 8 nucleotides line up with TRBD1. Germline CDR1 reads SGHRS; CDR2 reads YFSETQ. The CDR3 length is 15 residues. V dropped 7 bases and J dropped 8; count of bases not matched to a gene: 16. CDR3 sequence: CASSWGTGTFEGYTF. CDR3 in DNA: TGCGCCAGCTCCTGGGGGACAGGTACCTTCGAAGGCTACACCTTC.

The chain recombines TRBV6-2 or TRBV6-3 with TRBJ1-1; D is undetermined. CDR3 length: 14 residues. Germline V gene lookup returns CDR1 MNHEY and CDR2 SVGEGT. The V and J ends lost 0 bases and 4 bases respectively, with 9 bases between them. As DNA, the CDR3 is TGTGCCAGCAGTTACTCGCCAGGAAGCACTGAAGCTTTCTTT. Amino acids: CASSYSPGSTEAFF.

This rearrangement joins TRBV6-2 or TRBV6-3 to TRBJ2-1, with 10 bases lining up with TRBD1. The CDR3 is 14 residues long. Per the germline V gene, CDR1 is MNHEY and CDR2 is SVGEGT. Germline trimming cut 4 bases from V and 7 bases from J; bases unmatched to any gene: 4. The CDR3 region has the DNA TGTGCCAGCAGTTGGACAGGGGGGGGGAATGAGCAGTTCTTC. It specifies CASSWTGGGNEQFF.

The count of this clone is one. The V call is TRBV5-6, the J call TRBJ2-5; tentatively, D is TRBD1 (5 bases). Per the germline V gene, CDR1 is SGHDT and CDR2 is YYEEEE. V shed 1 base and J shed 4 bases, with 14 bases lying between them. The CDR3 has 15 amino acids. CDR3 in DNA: TGTGCCAGCAGCTTGTGGGGAACAGGAGTAGAGACCCAGTACTTC. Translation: CASSLWGTGVETQYF.

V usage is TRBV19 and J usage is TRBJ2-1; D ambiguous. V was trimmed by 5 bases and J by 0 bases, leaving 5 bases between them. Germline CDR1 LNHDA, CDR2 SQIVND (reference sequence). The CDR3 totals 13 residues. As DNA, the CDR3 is TGTGCCAGTAGTTCCCTCTCCTACAATGAGCAGTTCTTC. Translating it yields CASSSLSYNEQFF.

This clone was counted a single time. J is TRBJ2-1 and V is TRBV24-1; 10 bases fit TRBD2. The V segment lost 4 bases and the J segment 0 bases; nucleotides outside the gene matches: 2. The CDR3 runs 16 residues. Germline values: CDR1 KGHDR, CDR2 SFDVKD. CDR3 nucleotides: TGTGCCACCAGTGACAGACTAGCGGGCTCCTACAATGAGCAGTTCTTC. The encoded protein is CATSDRLAGSYNEQFF.

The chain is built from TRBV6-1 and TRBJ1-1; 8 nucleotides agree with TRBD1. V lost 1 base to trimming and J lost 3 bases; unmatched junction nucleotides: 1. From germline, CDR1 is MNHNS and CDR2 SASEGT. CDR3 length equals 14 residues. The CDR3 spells CASSEGQGYTEAFF. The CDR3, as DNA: TGTGCCAGCAGTGAAGGACAGGGGTACACTGAAGCTTTCTTT.